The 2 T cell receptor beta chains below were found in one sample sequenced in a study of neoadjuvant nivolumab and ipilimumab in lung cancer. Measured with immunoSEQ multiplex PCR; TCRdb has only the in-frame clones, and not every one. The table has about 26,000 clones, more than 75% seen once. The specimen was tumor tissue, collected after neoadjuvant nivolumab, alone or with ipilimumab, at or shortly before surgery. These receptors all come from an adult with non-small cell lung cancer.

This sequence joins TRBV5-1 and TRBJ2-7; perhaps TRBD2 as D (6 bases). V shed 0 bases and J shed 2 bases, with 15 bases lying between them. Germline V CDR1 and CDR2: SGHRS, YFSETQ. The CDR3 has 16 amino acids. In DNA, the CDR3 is TGCGCCAGCAGCTTGGGGGACTCGCGAGGGACCTACGAGCAGTACTTC. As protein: CASSLGDSRGTYEQYF.

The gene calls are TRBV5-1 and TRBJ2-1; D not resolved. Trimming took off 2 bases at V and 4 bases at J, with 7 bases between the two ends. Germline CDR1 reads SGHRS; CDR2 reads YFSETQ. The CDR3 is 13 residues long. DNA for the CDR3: TGCGCCAGCAGCTTACCCGGGTACAATGAGCAGTTCTTC. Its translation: CASSLPGYNEQFF.